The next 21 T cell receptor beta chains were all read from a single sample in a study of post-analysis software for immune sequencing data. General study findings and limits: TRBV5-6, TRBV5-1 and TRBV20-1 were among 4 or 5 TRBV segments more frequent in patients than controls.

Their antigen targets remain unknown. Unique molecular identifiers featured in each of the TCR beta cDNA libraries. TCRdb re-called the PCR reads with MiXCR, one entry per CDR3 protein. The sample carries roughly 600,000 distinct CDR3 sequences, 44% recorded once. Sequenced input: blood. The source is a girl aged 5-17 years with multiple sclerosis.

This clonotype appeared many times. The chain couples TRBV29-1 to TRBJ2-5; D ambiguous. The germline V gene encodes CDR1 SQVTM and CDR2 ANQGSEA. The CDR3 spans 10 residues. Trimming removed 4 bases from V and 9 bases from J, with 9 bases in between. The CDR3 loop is CSVGSWPQYF. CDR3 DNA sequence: TGCAGCGTTGGTAGTTGGCCCCAGTACTTC.

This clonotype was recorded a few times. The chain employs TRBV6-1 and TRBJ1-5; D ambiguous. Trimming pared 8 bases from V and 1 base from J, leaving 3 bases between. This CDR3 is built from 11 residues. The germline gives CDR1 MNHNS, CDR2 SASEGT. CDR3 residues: CASSSNQPQHF. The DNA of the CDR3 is TGTGCCAGCTCAAGCAATCAGCCCCAGCATTTT.

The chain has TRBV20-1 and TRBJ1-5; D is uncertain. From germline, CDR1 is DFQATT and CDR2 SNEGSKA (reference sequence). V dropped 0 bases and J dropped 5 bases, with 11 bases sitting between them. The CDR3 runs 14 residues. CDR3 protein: CSARDRIGDQPQHF. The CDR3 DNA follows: TGCAGTGCTAGAGATAGAATAGGCGATCAGCCCCAGCATTTT.

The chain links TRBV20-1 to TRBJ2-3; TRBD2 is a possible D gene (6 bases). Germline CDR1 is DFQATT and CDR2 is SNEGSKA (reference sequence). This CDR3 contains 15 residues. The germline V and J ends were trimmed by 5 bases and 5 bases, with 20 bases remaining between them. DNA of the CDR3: TGCAGTGCTCCCCCCCTGGACTACCATCAAGATACGCAGTATTTT. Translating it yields CSAPPLDYHQDTQYF.

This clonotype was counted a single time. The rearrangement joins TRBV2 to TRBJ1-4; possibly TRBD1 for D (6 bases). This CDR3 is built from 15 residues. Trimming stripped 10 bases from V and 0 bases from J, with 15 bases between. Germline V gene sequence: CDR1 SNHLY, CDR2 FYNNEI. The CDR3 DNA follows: TGTGCCACTTTGGGGGCGCGAGCAACTAATGAAAAACTGTTTTTT. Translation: CATLGARATNEKLFF.

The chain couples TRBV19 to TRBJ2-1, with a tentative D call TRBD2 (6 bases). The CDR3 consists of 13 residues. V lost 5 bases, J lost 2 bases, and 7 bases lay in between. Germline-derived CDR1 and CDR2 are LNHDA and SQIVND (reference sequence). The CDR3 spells CASSGLPYNEQFF. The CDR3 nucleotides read TGTGCCAGTAGTGGACTACCCTACAATGAGCAGTTCTTC.

The CDR3 region has the DNA TGCAGTGCCTTACGACTAGCGGGGACCTACGAGCAGTACTTC. Its translation: CSALRLAGTYEQYF. The chain joins TRBV20-1 to TRBJ2-7; TRBD2 matches at 11 bases. CDR1 DFQATT and CDR2 SNEGSKA come from the germline V gene (reference sequence). This CDR3 region has 14 residues. J gave up 2 bases and V 6 bases, and 6 bases lay outside the gene matches.

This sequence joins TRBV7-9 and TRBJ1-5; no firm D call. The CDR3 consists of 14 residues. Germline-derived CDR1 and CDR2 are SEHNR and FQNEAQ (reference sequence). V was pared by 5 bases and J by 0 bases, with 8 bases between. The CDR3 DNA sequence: TGTGCCAGCAGCACCAGAGATAGCAATCAGCCCCAGCATTTT. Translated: CASSTRDSNQPQHF. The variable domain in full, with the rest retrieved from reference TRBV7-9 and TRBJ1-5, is DTGVSQNPRHKITKRGQNVTFRCDPISEHNRLYWYRQTLGQGPEFLTYFQNEAQLEKSRLLSDRFSAERPKGSFSTLEIQRTEQGDSAMYLCASSTRDSNQPQHFGDGTRLSIL.

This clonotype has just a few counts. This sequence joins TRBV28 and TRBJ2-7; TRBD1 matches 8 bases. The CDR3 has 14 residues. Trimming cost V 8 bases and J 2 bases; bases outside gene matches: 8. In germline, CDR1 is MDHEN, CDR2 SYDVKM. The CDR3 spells CASGGTGPPYEQYF. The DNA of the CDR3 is TGTGCCAGCGGAGGGACAGGCCCCCCCTACGAGCAGTACTTC.

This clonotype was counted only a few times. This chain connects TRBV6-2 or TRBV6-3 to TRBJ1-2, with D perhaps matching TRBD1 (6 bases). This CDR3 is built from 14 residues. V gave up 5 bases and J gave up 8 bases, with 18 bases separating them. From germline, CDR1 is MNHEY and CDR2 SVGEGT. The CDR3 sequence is CASSPGTSLRGYTF. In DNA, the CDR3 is TGTGCCAGCAGTCCCGGGACATCCCTACGCGGCTACACCTTC.

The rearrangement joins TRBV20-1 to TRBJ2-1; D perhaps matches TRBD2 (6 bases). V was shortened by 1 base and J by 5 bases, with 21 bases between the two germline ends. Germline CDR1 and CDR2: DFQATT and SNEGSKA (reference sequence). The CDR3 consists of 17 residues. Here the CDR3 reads CSARGGGSGKRDNEQFF. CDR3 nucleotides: TGCAGTGCTAGAGGCGGTGGTAGCGGCAAACGGGACAATGAGCAGTTCTTC.

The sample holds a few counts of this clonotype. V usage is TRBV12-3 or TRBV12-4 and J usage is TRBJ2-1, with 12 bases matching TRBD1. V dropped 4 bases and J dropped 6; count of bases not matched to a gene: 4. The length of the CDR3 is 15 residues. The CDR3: CASSSGTGGFNEQFF. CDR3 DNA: TGTGCCAGCAGTTCCGGGACAGGGGGCTTCAATGAGCAGTTCTTC.

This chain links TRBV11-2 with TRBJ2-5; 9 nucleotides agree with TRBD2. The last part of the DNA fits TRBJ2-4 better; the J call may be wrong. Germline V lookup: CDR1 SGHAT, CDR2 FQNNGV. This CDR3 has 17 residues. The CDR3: CASSFPVGGRAWNIQYF. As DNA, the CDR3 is TGTGCCAGCAGCTTCCCCGTCGGCGGGAGGGCTTGGAACATTCAGTACTTC.

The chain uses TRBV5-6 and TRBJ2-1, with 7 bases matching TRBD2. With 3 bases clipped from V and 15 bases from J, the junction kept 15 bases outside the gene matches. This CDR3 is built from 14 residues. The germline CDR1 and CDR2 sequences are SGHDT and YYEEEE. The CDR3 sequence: CASSSGGPSRGRFF. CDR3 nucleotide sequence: TGTGCCAGCAGCTCGGGAGGCCCTTCTAGAGGCCGGTTCTTC.

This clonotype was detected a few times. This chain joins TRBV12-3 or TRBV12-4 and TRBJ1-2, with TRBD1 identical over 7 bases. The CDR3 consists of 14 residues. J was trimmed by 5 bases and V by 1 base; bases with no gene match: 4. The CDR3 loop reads CASSLGTGFYGYTF. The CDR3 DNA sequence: TGTGCCAGCAGTTTAGGGACAGGTTTTTATGGCTACACCTTC.

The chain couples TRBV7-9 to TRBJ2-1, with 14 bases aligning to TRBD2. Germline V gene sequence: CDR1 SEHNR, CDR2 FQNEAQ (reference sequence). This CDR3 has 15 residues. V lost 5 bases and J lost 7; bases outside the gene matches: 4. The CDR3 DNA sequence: TGTGCCAGCAGCGGACTAGCGGGAGGTTTGAATGAGCAGTTCTTC. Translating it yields CASSGLAGGLNEQFF.

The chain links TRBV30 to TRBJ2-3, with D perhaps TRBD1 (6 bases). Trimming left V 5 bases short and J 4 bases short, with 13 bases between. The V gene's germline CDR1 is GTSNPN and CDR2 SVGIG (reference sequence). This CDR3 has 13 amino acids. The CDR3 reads CAWLRPGADTQYF. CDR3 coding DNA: TGTGCCTGGCTCCGCCCAGGGGCAGATACGCAGTATTTT.

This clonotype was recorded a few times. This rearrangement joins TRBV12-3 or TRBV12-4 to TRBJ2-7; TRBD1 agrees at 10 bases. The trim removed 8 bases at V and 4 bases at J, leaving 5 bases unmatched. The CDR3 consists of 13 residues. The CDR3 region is CASAGTGVYEQYF. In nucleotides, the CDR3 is TGTGCCAGCGCCGGGACAGGGGTTTACGAGCAGTACTTC.

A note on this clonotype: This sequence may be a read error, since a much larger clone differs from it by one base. CDR3 DNA: TGTGTCAGCGGACACAGGGGGCTCGAGCAGTACTTC. Protein: CVSGHRGLEQYF. This rearrangement joins TRBV6-6 to TRBJ2-7, with 9 bases identical to TRBD1. The CDR3 has 12 amino acids. Germline assignment: CDR1 MNHNY and CDR2 SVGAGI (reference sequence).

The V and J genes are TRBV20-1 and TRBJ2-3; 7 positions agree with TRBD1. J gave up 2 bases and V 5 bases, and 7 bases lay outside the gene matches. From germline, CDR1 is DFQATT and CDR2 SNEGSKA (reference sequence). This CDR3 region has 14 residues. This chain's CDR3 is CSARRQGPTDTQYF. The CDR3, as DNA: TGCAGTGCTCGCCGACAGGGCCCCACAGATACGCAGTATTTT.

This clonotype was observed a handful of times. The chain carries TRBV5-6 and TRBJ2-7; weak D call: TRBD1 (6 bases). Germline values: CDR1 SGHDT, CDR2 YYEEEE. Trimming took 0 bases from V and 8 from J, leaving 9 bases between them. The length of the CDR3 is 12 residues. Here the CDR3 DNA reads TGTGCCAGCAGCTTGGCAGGGGACCAGCAGTACTTC. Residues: CASSLAGDQQYF. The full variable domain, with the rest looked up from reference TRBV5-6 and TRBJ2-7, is DAGVTQSPTHLIKTRGQQVTLRCSPKSGHDTVSWYQQALGQGPQFIFQYYEEEERQRGNFPDRFSGHQFPNYSSELNVNALLLGDSALYLCASSLAGDQQYFGPGTRLTVT.